The present TCR beta chain was sequenced within a study of early T cells in non-severe SARS-CoV-2 infection. Trimming took 2 bases from V and 9 from J, leaving 8 bases between them. CDR1 and CDR2 (germline): DFQATT, SNEGSKA (reference sequence). The CDR3 runs to 11 residues. Worth noting for this clonotype: Its specificity is not known.

Individual cDNA molecules carried attached unique molecular identifiers. One entry per CDR3 protein, called by TCRdb with MiXCR from the 5' RACE reads. The sample shows about 110,000 distinct CDR3 sequences, around 10% of them seen only once. Study observations and caveats: The VDJdb matching leaned toward anti-spike CD8 responses and overlooked private and CD4 specificities.

This TCR was sampled from an adult who was a healthcare worker with PCR-confirmed SARS-CoV-2 infection or an uninfected control (not recorded which). The rearrangement uses TRBV20-1 and TRBJ2-1; D is unresolved. Material: whole blood. The CDR3 loop is CSARLVSEQFF. Written as DNA, the CDR3 is TGCAGTGCTAGACTAGTGTCTGAGCAGTTCTTC.